This T cell receptor (beta chain) emerged from a study of shared clonotypes between healthy human individuals. Study information: CD4 naive and CD4 memory each took three plates per donor, while CD8 naive took two and CD8 memory one.

Each sorted subset replicate got 200 ng genomic DNA, tens of thousands of genomes. Sequencing was performed with immunoSEQ multiplex PCR; in TCRdb, only in-frame clones are kept and a portion is missing. The table shows 2 million to 3 million clones, with over 85% occurring only once. From CD4+ cells came CD45RA+ naive and CD45RA-negative memory subsets. Germline trimming cut 6 bases from V and 3 bases from J; bases unmatched to any gene: 8. This CDR3 is built from 15 residues. Looked up from germline, CDR1 is MNHEY and CDR2 is SMNVEV (reference sequence). The chain links TRBV27 to TRBJ2-7; 10 positions match TRBD1. The clonotype originates from a young man in good health. The sample was naive CD4+ T cells sorted from blood. Subset reported: CD45RA+ positively selected. Written as DNA, the CDR3 is TGTGCCAGCAGCCCAACCGGGACAGGGGACTACGAGCAGTACTTC. Amino acid sequence: CASSPTGTGDYEQYF.